A single sample gave rise to the 15 T cell receptor beta chains below, sequenced in a study of blood T cell repertoires in COVID-19. The assay was immunoSEQ multiplex PCR, and TCRdb's table has in-frame clones only and misses some. This sample has about 260,000 clones, with 85% to 90% found just once. The sample comprised peripheral blood. The receptor source for this set is a woman aged 40 to 50 who had recovered from COVID-19.

This chain connects TRBV7-9 to TRBJ1-5, with TRBD1 identical over 11 bases. CDR1 and CDR2 from the germline V gene are SEHNR and FQNEAQ (reference sequence). With 1 base clipped from V and 7 bases from J, the junction kept 6 bases outside the gene matches. This CDR3 has 16 amino acids. The CDR3 DNA reads TGTGCCAGCAGCTTAGAGGACAGGGGGCTCGGGCAGCCCCAGCATTTT. This sequence encodes CASSLEDRGLGQPQHF.

The chain employs TRBV30 and TRBJ1-5, with 7 bases fitting TRBD1. This CDR3 is 14 amino acids long. In germline, CDR1 is GTSNPN, CDR2 SVGIG (reference sequence). V was clipped by 5 bases and J by 2 bases; unmatched bases: 6. CDR3 protein: CAWGQGEGNQPQHF. CDR3 sequence (DNA): TGTGCCTGGGGGCAGGGGGAAGGCAATCAGCCCCAGCATTTT.

The CDR3 region has the DNA TGTGCCAGCAGCCAGACAGGGGCTAGCAATCAGCCCCAGCATTTT. This translates into CASSQTGASNQPQHF. This rearrangement joins TRBV7-8 to TRBJ1-5; the match to TRBD1 covers 8 bases. This CDR3 region has 15 residues. Trimming at V came to 5 bases and at J to 0 bases, leaving 3 bases not matched to a gene. CDR1 and CDR2 (germline): SGHVS, FQNEAQ.

The chain employs TRBV19 and TRBJ1-5; 7 bases fit TRBD1. With 7 bases clipped from V and 7 bases from J, the junction kept 13 bases outside the gene matches. Germline CDR1 and CDR2: LNHDA and SQIVND (reference sequence). The CDR3 extends over 15 amino acids. For the CDR3, the DNA is TGTGCCAGTACCCCTTTGGACAGGTTGGACCAGCCCCAGCATTTT. Residues: CASTPLDRLDQPQHF.

J is TRBJ1-2 and V is TRBV12-5; 7 nucleotides line up with TRBD1. This CDR3 spans 13 amino acids. Germline trimming cut 5 bases from V and 8 bases from J; bases unmatched to any gene: 8. The V gene's germline CDR1 is LGHNT and CDR2 FRNRAP. CDR3 sequence (DNA): TGTGCTAGTGGTGGGACAGCCCAAACGGGCTACACCTTC. Translating gives CASGGTAQTGYTF.

V usage is TRBV11-3 and J usage is TRBJ2-7, with 11 nucleotides matching TRBD1. V was clipped by 5 bases and J by 7 bases; unmatched bases: 10. This CDR3 is 15 amino acids long. Germline V gene sequence: CDR1 SGHNT, CDR2 YENEEA. CDR3 DNA sequence: TGTGCCAGCAGCGCGACCGGGACAGGGGGAAATGAGCAGTACTTC. Translated, it gives CASSATGTGGNEQYF.

The rearrangement uses TRBV1 and TRBJ1-2; the table calls TRBD1, which could not be checked here. TRBV1 is a pseudogene locus. CDR3 length: 16 residues. The CDR3 here is CTSSQDRNRMIRGYTF. The CDR3 nucleotides are TGCACCAGCAGCCAAGATAGGAACAGGATGATTCGCGGCTACACCTTC.

The chain links TRBV25-1 to TRBJ2-3; D is perhaps TRBD1 (6 bases). The CDR3 is 14 amino acids. Deletions cut 1 base from V and 4 bases from J, with 9 bases between. Germline CDR1 MGHDK, CDR2 SYGVNS. CDR3 region: CASSESRGADTQYF. The CDR3 DNA follows: TGTGCCAGCAGTGAATCCAGGGGCGCAGATACGCAGTATTTT.

The chain has TRBV4-1 and TRBJ2-7; TRBD1 is a possible D gene (6 bases). This CDR3 region has 15 residues. Germline V gene lookup returns CDR1 MGHRA and CDR2 YSYEKL. V lost 4 bases, J lost 3 bases, and 16 bases lay in between. CDR3 DNA: TGCGCCAGCAGCCCGACAGGCCTGCCTTTCTACGAGCAGTACTTC. As protein: CASSPTGLPFYEQYF.

The chain couples TRBV29-1 to TRBJ1-2; 7 bases line up with TRBD1. The CDR3 runs 13 residues. Germline V lookup: CDR1 SQVTM, CDR2 ANQGSEA. V lost 4 bases and J lost 3; bases outside the gene matches: 5. The CDR3 spells CSVAQGDYYGYTF. The CDR3 coding sequence is TGCAGCGTTGCCCAGGGGGATTACTATGGCTACACCTTC.

The V call is TRBV2, the J call TRBJ2-5, with TRBD1 matching over 7 bases. Germline trimming cut 6 bases from V and 4 bases from J; bases unmatched to any gene: 11. The CDR3 has 15 amino acids. CDR1 is SNHLY, CDR2 FYNNEI, per germline. Here the CDR3 reads CASSALTSGGETQYF. The DNA for the CDR3 is TGTGCCAGCAGCGCTTTAACATCAGGGGGAGAGACCCAGTACTTC.

The chain joins TRBV3-1 (or the pseudogene TRBV3-2) to TRBJ2-5; 13 nucleotides match TRBD2. There are 16 residues in the CDR3. The V gene end was trimmed by 10 bases and the J gene end by 2 bases; junction bases not matched to a gene: 10. CDR1 and CDR2 from the germline V gene are LGHDT and YNNKEL (reference sequence). In nucleotides, the CDR3 is TGTGCCACCTCCGGTACTAGCGGGGGGGTACAAGAGACCCAGTACTTC. Protein: CATSGTSGGVQETQYF.

The chain carries TRBV6-5 and TRBJ1-1; a weak D match, TRBD1 (6 bases). CDR1 MNHEY and CDR2 SVGAGI come from the germline V gene. V was clipped by 8 bases and J by 1 base, with 17 bases between them. The CDR3 loop spans 15 amino acids. Here the CDR3 reads CASGRGGTGNTEAFF. As DNA, the CDR3 is TGTGCCAGCGGAAGGGGGGGGACGGGGAACACTGAAGCTTTCTTT.

V and J are TRBV5-1 and TRBJ2-5; 8 positions match TRBD1. CDR3 length: 14 residues. J was trimmed by 2 bases and V by 2 bases; bases with no gene match: 2. The germline CDR1 and CDR2 sequences are SGHRS and YFSETQ. The CDR3 here is CASSFQGAQETQYF. In DNA, the CDR3 is TGCGCCAGCAGCTTCCAGGGGGCTCAAGAGACCCAGTACTTC.

V is TRBV6-2 or TRBV6-3 and J is TRBJ2-7, with D maybe TRBD1 (5 bases). CDR3 length: 14 residues. The ends were cut back, 0 bases at V and 4 bases at J, with 10 bases in the middle. Germline values: CDR1 MNHEY, CDR2 SVGEGT. The CDR3 is CASSYSMGPYEQYF. The CDR3 coding sequence is TGTGCCAGCAGTTACTCGATGGGGCCTTACGAGCAGTACTTC.